The clone carrying this T cell receptor beta chain was recorded many times. Trimming pared 4 bases from V and 9 bases from J, leaving 10 bases between. The CDR3 is made up of 12 amino acids. CDR1 is LNHDA and CDR2 is SQIVND in the germline V gene (reference sequence). This sample is part of a study of neurological immune-mediated disorders. Each CDR3 protein is one row after TCRdb ran MiXCR on the 5' RACE reads. This sample has some 76,000 distinct CDR3 sequences, with 3% to 4% found just once. Sequencing was performed on PBMCs. The rearrangement joins TRBV19 to TRBJ2-1; D may be TRBD2 (5 bases). This receptor was identified in a woman between 50 and 59 years old with multiple sclerosis. CDR3 in amino acids: CASSSSAGEQFF. CDR3 sequence (DNA): TGTGCCAGTAGTAGTTCGGCGGGTGAGCAGTTCTTC.